The text below deals with one TCR beta chain. Its antigen is as yet unknown. CDR1 is GTSNPN, CDR2 SVGIG, per germline (reference sequence). The CDR3 is 11 amino acids. V lost 2 bases to trimming and J lost 3 bases, with 4 bases between them. TCRdb reprocessed the RT-PCR reads with MiXCR, giving one entry per CDR3 protein. The sample shows 280,000 or so distinct CDR3 sequences, 20% to 25% of them seen only once. This sample was included in a study of response to subunit inactivated influenza vaccine. The study's findings and limits: New T cells are recruited in small numbers by each seasonal influenza vaccination, according to the authors' suggestion.

This TCR came from a man between 50 and 75 years old who received an inactivated influenza vaccine. The V call is TRBV30, the J call TRBJ1-2; no clear D gene. This material consisted of PBMCs from blood, taken less than 22 months after vaccination. The chain's CDR3 is CAWSIYYGYTF. DNA for the CDR3: TGTGCCTGGAGTATCTACTATGGCTACACCTTC.